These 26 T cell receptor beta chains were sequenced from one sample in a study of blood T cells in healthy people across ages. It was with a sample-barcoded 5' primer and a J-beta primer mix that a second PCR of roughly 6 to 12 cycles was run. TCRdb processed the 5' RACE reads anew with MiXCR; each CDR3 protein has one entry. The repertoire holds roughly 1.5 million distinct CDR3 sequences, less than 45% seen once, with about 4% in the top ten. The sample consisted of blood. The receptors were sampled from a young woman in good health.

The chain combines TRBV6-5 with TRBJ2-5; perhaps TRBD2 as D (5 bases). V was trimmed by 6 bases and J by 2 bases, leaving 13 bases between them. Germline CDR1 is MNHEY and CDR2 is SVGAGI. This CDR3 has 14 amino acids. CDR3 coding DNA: TGTGCCAGCAGACCCGGGGTCCTACAAGAGACCCAGTACTTC. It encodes CASRPGVLQETQYF.

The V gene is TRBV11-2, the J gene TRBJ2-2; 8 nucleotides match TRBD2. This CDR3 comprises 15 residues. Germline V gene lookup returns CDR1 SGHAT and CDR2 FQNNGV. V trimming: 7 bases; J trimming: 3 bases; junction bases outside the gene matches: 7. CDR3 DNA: TGTGCCAGCAACATTATAGCGGGATACACCGGGGAGCTGTTTTTT. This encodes CASNIIAGYTGELFF.

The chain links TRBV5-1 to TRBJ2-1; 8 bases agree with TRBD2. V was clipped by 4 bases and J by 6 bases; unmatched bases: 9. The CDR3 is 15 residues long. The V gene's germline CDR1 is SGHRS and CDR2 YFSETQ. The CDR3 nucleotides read TGCGCCAGCAGCGCAAACTACGGGGGGGCCAATGAGCAGTTCTTC. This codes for CASSANYGGANEQFF. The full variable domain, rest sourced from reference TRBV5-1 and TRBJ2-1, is KAGVTQTPRYLIKTRGQQVTLSCSPISGHRSVSWYQQTPGQGLQFLFEYFSETQRNKGNFPGRFSGRQFSNSRSEMNVSTLELGDSALYLCASSANYGGANEQFFGPGTRLTVL.

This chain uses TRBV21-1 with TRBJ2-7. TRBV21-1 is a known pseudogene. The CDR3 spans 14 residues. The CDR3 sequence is CASSKSEDAYEQYF. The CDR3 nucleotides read TGTGCCAGCAGCAAATCCGAGGATGCCTACGAGCAGTACTTC.

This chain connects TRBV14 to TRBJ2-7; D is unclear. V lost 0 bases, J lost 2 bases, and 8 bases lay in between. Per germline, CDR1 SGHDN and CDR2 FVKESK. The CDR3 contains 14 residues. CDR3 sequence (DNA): TGTGCCAGCAGCCAAGAGATTGGGCCCTACGAGCAGTACTTC. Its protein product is CASSQEIGPYEQYF.

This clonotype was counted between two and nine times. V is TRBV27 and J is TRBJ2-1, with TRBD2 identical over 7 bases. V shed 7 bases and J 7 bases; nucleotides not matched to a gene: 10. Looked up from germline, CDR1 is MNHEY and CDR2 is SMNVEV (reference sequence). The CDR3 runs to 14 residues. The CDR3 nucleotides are TGTGCCAGCATCGGTCTAGCGGCTGAGAATGAGCAGTTCTTC. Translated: CASIGLAAENEQFF.

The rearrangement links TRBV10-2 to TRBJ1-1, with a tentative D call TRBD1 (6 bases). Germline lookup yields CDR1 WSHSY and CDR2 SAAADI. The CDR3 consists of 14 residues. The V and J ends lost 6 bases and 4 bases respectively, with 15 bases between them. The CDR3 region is CASRDSGMSTEAFF. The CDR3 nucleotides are TGCGCCAGCAGGGACAGCGGGATGAGCACTGAAGCTTTCTTT.

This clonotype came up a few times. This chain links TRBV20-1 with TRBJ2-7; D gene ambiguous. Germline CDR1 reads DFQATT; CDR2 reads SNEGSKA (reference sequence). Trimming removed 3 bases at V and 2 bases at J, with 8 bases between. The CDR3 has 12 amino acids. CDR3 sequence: CSASPEPYEQYF. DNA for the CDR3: TGCAGTGCTAGCCCAGAACCCTACGAGCAGTACTTC.

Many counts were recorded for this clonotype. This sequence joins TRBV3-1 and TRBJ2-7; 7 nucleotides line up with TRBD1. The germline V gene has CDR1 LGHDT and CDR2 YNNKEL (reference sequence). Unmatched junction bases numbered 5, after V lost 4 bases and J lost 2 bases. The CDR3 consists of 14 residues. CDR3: CASSPPGQPYEQYF. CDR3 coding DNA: TGTGCCAGCAGCCCCCCGGGACAGCCCTACGAGCAGTACTTC.

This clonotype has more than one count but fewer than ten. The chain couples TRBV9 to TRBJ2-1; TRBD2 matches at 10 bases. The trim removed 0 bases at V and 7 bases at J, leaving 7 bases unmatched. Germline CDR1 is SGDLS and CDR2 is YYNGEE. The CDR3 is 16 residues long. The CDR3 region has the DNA TGTGCCAGCAGCGTAGGGGGGGGACTAGCGACGAATGAGCAGTTCTTC. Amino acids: CASSVGGGLATNEQFF. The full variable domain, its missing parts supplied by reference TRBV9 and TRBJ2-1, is DSGVTQTPKHLITATGQRVTLRCSPRSGDLSVYWYQQSLDQGLQFLIQYYNGEERAKGNILERFSAQQFPDLHSELNLSSLELGDSALYFCASSVGGGLATNEQFFGPGTRLTVL.

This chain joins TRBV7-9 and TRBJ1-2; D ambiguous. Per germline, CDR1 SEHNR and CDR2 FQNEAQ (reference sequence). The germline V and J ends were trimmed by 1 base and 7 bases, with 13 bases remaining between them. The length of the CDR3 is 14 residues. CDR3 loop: CASSLGAREPGYTF. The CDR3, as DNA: TGTGCCAGCAGCTTAGGGGCCCGAGAACCTGGCTACACCTTC.

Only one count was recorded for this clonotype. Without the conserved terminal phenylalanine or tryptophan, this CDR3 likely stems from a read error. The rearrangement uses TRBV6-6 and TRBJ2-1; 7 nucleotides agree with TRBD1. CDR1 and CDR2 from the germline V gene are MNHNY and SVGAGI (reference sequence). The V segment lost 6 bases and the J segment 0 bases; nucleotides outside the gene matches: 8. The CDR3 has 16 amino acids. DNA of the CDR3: TGTGCCAGCAGCCAGGGGGTTTCGGGCTCCTACAATGAGCAGTTCTTA. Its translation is CASSQGVSGSYNEQFL.

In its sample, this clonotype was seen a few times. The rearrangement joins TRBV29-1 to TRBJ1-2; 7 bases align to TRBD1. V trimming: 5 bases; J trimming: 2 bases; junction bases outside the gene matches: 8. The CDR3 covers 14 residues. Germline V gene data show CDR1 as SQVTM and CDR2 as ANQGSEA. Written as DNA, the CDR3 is TGCAGCGTTCCCATTGACAGGGCAAACTATGGCTACACCTTC. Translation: CSVPIDRANYGYTF.

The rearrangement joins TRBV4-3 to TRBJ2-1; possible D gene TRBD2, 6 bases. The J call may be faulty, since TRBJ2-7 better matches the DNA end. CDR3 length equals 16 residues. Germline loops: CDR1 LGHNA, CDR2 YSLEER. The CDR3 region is CASSSSSGEYYNEQYF. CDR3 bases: TGCGCCAGCAGCTCATCGTCGGGGGAATACTACAATGAGCAGTACTTC.

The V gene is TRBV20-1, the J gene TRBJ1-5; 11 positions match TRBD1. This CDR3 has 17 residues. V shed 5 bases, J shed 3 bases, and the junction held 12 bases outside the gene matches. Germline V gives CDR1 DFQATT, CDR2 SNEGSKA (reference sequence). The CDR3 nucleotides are TGCAGTGCTCGTGGGACAGGGGGGGTCCATAACAATCAGCCCCAGCATTTT. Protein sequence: CSARGTGGVHNNQPQHF.

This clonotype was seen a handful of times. Written as DNA, the CDR3 is TGCAGTGCTAGTCGGCTAGCAACCACAGATACGCAGTATTTT. Translated: CSASRLATTDTQYF. This chain connects TRBV20-1 to TRBJ2-3; perhaps TRBD2 as D (5 bases). Germline values: CDR1 DFQATT, CDR2 SNEGSKA (reference sequence). CDR3 length equals 14 residues. V lost 3 bases and J lost 2, with 12 bases in between.

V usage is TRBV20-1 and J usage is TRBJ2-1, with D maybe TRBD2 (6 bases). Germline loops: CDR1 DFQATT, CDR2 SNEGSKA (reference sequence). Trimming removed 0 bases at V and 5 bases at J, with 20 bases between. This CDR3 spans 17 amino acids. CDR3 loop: CSARETEVAGYHNEQFF. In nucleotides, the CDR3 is TGCAGTGCTAGAGAAACCGAGGTGGCGGGGTACCACAATGAGCAGTTCTTC.

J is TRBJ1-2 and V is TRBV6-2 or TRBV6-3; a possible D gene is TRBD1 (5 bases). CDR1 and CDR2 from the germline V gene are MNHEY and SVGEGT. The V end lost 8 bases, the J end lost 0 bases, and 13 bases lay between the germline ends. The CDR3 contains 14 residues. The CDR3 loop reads CASRGGNSNYGYTF. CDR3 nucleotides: TGTGCCAGCCGCGGGGGAAACTCTAACTATGGCTACACCTTC.

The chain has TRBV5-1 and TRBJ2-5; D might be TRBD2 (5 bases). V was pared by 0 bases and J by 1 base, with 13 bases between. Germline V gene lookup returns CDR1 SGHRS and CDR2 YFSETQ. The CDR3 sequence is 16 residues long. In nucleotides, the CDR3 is TGCGCCAGCAGCTTGGGTGGGGTGACTATCCAAGAGACCCAGTACTTC. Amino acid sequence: CASSLGGVTIQETQYF.

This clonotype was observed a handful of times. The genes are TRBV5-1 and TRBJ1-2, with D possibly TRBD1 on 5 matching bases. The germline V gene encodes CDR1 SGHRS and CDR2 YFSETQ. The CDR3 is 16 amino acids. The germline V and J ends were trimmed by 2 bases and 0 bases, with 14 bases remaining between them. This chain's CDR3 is CASSFRRDGPNYGYTF. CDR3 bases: TGCGCCAGCAGCTTTAGGAGGGACGGCCCTAACTATGGCTACACCTTC.

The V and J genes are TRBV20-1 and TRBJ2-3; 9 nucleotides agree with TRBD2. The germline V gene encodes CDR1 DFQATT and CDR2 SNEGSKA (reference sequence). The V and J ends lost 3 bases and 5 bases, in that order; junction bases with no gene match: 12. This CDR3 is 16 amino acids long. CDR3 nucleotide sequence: TGCAGTGCTAGTCGCCCAGCGGGGGGCCCTCGAGATACGCAGTATTTT. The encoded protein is CSASRPAGGPRDTQYF.

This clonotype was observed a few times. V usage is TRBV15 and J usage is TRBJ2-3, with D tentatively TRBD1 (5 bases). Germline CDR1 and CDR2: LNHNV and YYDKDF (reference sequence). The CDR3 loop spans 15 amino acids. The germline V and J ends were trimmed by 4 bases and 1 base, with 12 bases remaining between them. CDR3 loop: CATSTSGFRTDTQYF. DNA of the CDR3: TGTGCCACCAGCACCTCAGGGTTCCGCACAGATACGCAGTATTTT.

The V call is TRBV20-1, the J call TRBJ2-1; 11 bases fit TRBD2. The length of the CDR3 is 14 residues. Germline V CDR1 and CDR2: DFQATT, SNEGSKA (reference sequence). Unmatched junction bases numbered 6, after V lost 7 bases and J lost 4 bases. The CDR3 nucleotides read TGCAGTGTGCCGATAGCGGGGGGGTACAATGAGCAGTTCTTC. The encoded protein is CSVPIAGGYNEQFF.

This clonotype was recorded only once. The CDR3 nucleotides are TGTGCCACCAGCCCCGCAGGGACCACCTACGAGCAGTACTTC. Its translation is CATSPAGTTYEQYF. The rearrangement joins TRBV24-1 to TRBJ2-7; D may correspond to TRBD1 or TRBD2 (5 bases each). The CDR3 runs to 14 residues. Germline V gives CDR1 KGHDR, CDR2 SFDVKD. V lost 7 bases, J lost 2 bases, and 14 bases lay in between.

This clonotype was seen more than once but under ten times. Here the CDR3 DNA reads TGTGCCAGCAGCCAGCAGAATGGTGAGCAGTTCTTC. Encoded protein: CASSQQNGEQFF. The rearrangement joins TRBV4-2 to TRBJ2-1, with D hard to call. Per the germline V gene, CDR1 is LGHNA and CDR2 is YNFKEQ. CDR3 length equals 12 residues. V lost 3 bases and J 9 bases, leaving 9 bases between the germline ends.

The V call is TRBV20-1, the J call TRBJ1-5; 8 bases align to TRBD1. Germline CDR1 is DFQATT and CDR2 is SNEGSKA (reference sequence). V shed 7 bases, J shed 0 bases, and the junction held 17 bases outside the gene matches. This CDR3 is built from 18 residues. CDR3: CSVLRTGYLSYSNQPQHF. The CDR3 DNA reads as TGCAGTGTATTAAGGACAGGGTATCTCTCTTATAGCAATCAGCCCCAGCATTTT.